The next 3 T cell receptor beta chains were all read from a single sample in a study of T cells in localized non-small cell lung cancer. Libraries were prepared by immunoSEQ multiplex PCR; TCRdb keeps only in-frame clonotypes and omits some of them. The sample gives tens of thousands of clones, roughly 90% of which show up once; roughly 2.1% is in the top ten. Specimen: peripheral blood, collected before any cancer treatment. The receptors derive from a female donor aged 60 or older with stage I lung adenocarcinoma.

This chain links TRBV18 with TRBJ1-1; maybe TRBD1 (6 bases). CDR3 length equals 15 residues. From germline, CDR1 is KGHSH and CDR2 LQKENI. V was trimmed by 3 bases and J by 2 bases, leaving 13 bases between them. The DNA for the CDR3 is TGTGCCAGCTCACCTTCGGACAGTTTTAACACTGAAGCTTTCTTT. Encoded protein: CASSPSDSFNTEAFF.

The V gene is TRBV28, the J gene TRBJ2-2; D is unresolved. Germline CDR1 MDHEN, CDR2 SYDVKM. The CDR3 has 16 amino acids. Trimming shortened V by 4 bases and J by 0 bases, and 12 bases separated the two germline ends. CDR3 loop: CASSSGRSSNTGELFF. The CDR3 DNA sequence: TGTGCCAGCAGTTCCGGCCGGTCGTCGAACACCGGGGAGCTGTTTTTT.

Concerning this clone itself: An end of the junction differs from the germline gene, which may be a read error. This sequence joins TRBV5-4 and TRBJ1-1; no reliable D call. The CDR3 totals 15 residues. Germline-derived CDR1 and CDR2 are SGHNT and YYREEE (reference sequence). CDR3 sequence: CASSLAKTGNAEAFF. The CDR3 DNA reads as TGTGCCAGCAGCTTGGCCAAAACGGGGAACGCTGAAGCTTTCTTT.